Given below is one T cell receptor beta chain in context. The antigen is not known. One end of the junction varies from germline; a read error may be responsible. The data derive from a study of cytomegalovirus exposure and HLA in healthy donors. The germline V gene encodes CDR1 SEHNR and CDR2 FQNEAQ (reference sequence). The CDR3 has 14 residues. General study results and limits: A later analysis found common viral pathogens apparently linked to several of the most significant clusters.

It was with 60 Vbeta and 13 Jbeta primers that the PCR ran. Sequencing was performed with immunoSEQ multiplex PCR; in TCRdb, only in-frame clones are kept and a portion is missing. The sample has approximately 160,000 clones; approximately 84% are singletons. The clonotype was recovered from a girl aged 5 to 17 in good health and CMV-seropositive. The chain couples TRBV7-9 to TRBJ2-2; possible D gene TRBD1, 6 bases. The sequencing input was PBMCs. CDR3 amino acids: CASSLTRDNQPVLF. CDR3 nucleotides: TGTGCCAGCAGCTTAACCCGGGACAACCAACCCGTCCTTTTT.